Listed here are 28 T cell receptor beta chains from one sample, sequenced in a study of T-cell memory formation after mild COVID-19. TCRdb fed the 5' RACE reads into MiXCR, producing one record per CDR3 protein. The sample holds about 49,000 distinct CDR3 sequences, roughly a quarter seen once. Sequencing input: PBMCs or a T cell subset sorted from them (not recorded which). The receptor source for this set is a young man who had mild COVID-19 (a few samples of this study predate the infection). Cell type and time point are not known.

CDR3 in DNA: TGTGCCAGCAGTCGACAGGTGGCCTACAATGAGCAGTTCTTC. Translating it yields CASSRQVAYNEQFF. The chain has TRBV12-3 or TRBV12-4 and TRBJ2-1, with a tentative D call TRBD1 (6 bases). V was shortened by 5 bases and J by 2 bases, with 10 bases between the two germline ends. There are 14 residues in the CDR3.

V usage is TRBV5-1 and J usage is TRBJ1-1, with a tentative D call TRBD1 (5 bases). With 3 bases removed from V and 6 bases from J, the gap between germline ends came to 12 bases. Per the germline V gene, CDR1 is SGHRS and CDR2 is YFSETQ. This CDR3 comprises 13 residues. The DNA of the CDR3 is TGCGCCAGCAGCTCGAGGGGACCGGCTGAAGCTTTCTTT. Its translation: CASSSRGPAEAFF.

This clonotype was seen more than once but under ten times. The V gene is TRBV5-1, the J gene TRBJ1-4; no firm D call. The CDR3 is made up of 15 amino acids. Trimming removed 3 bases from V and 8 bases from J, with 17 bases in between. Germline CDR1 SGHRS, CDR2 YFSETQ. The CDR3 here is CASSSTGSEGEKLFF. For the CDR3, the DNA is TGCGCCAGCAGCTCGACGGGCTCCGAAGGGGAAAAACTGTTTTTT.

The chain employs TRBV7-2 and TRBJ2-7, with 8 bases lining up with TRBD1. The CDR3 extends over 15 amino acids. Germline trimming cut 1 base from V and 3 bases from J; bases unmatched to any gene: 5. CDR1 and CDR2 from the germline V gene are SGHTA and FQGNSA. The CDR3 reads CASSLDGTGRYEQYV. In nucleotides, the CDR3 is TGTGCCAGCAGCTTAGATGGGACAGGCCGCTACGAGCAGTACGTC.

This clonotype was seen a handful of times. V gene TRBV29-1 combines with J gene TRBJ2-7; D call uncertain. Between the trimmed V and J ends, which lost 0 bases and 5 bases, there was a span of 5 bases. Germline loops: CDR1 SQVTM, CDR2 ANQGSEA. The CDR3 covers 11 residues. The CDR3 loop reads CSVEDRNEQYF. CDR3 DNA sequence: TGCAGCGTTGAAGATCGTAACGAGCAGTACTTC.

This clonotype came up a few times. V and J are TRBV5-1 and TRBJ2-1, with 7 bases lining up with TRBD1. J lost 6 bases, V lost 4 bases, and 10 bases had no gene match. The germline V gene encodes CDR1 SGHRS and CDR2 YFSETQ. The length of the CDR3 is 15 residues. The CDR3 sequence: CASSGYRGSGNEQFF. The CDR3 DNA reads as TGCGCCAGCAGCGGGTACAGGGGTTCGGGCAATGAGCAGTTCTTC.

This clonotype was picked up one time. J is TRBJ2-1 and V is TRBV4-1, with TRBD1 identical over 7 bases. With 4 bases clipped from V and 0 bases from J, the junction kept 3 bases outside the gene matches. Germline V CDR1 and CDR2: MGHRA, YSYEKL. This CDR3 has 15 residues. In DNA, the CDR3 is TGCGCCAGCAGCCCGGACAGGAGCTCCTACAATGAGCAGTTCTTC. Protein: CASSPDRSSYNEQFF.

In this sample, this clonotype turned up a few times. The J gene is TRBJ1-2, the V gene TRBV5-1, with 7 bases identical to TRBD1. The germline gives CDR1 SGHRS, CDR2 YFSETQ. The CDR3 has 15 amino acids. The V gene end was trimmed by 4 bases and the J gene end by 5 bases; junction bases not matched to a gene: 11. CDR3 DNA: TGCGCCAGCAGCCATGATTTGACAGGGTTGTATGGCTACACCTTC. This sequence encodes CASSHDLTGLYGYTF.

The V and J genes are TRBV12-3 or TRBV12-4 and TRBJ2-7; 9 nucleotides line up with TRBD1. The CDR3 runs 14 residues. J was trimmed by 5 bases and V by 6 bases; bases with no gene match: 8. The CDR3 loop is CASSPGTGSHEQYF. In DNA, the CDR3 is TGTGCCAGCAGCCCCGGGACAGGGTCCCACGAGCAGTACTTC.

This chain links TRBV6-5 with TRBJ1-1, with D tentatively TRBD1 (5 bases). CDR1 is MNHEY and CDR2 is SVGAGI in the germline V gene. The CDR3 covers 13 residues. The ends were cut back, 6 bases at V and 5 bases at J, with 13 bases in the middle. The CDR3 region is CASSFRTTTEAFF. In DNA form, the CDR3 reads TGTGCCAGCAGCTTCAGGACAACAACTGAAGCTTTCTTT.

This clonotype was counted a few times. The chain links TRBV4-1 to TRBJ2-5; the D gene could be TRBD1 or TRBD2 (5 bases each). V was trimmed by 0 bases and J by 5 bases, leaving 10 bases between them. Germline CDR1 and CDR2: MGHRA and YSYEKL. The CDR3 covers 14 residues. The CDR3 sequence: CASSQEGVRETQYF. CDR3 DNA sequence: TGCGCCAGCAGCCAAGAGGGGGTCCGGGAGACCCAGTACTTC.

This clonotype is labeled large. This chain uses TRBV14 with TRBJ1-2; TRBD1 aligns across 9 bases. The germline V gene encodes CDR1 SGHDN and CDR2 FVKESK. V trimming: 5 bases; J trimming: 2 bases; junction bases outside the gene matches: 0. The CDR3 consists of 13 residues. The CDR3 bases are TGTGCCAGCAGCGGGACAGGGAACTATGGCTACACCTTC. It specifies CASSGTGNYGYTF.

This clonotype was detected only a few times. V gene TRBV5-6 combines with J gene TRBJ2-4; perhaps TRBD2 as D (6 bases). CDR1 is SGHDT, CDR2 YYEEEE, per germline. Trimming took off 4 bases at V and 7 bases at J, with 12 bases between the two ends. CDR3 length: 13 amino acids. The CDR3: CASSGGAPNIQYF. DNA of the CDR3: TGTGCCAGCAGCGGAGGGGCCCCGAACATTCAGTACTTC. The variable domain in full, with the rest retrieved from reference TRBV5-6 and TRBJ2-4, is DAGVTQSPTHLIKTRGQQVTLRCSPKSGHDTVSWYQQALGQGPQFIFQYYEEEERQRGNFPDRFSGHQFPNYSSELNVNALLLGDSALYLCASSGGAPNIQYFGAGTRLSVL.

The CDR3 loop reads CASSPTSGGGDTQYF. CDR3 DNA: TGTGCCAGCAGTCCTACTAGCGGCGGCGGGGATACGCAGTATTTT. The chain combines TRBV7-6 with TRBJ2-3; 8 bases are shared with TRBD2. CDR3 length: 15 amino acids. Germline loops: CDR1 SGHVS, CDR2 FNYEAQ. The V segment lost 6 bases and the J segment 6 bases; nucleotides outside the gene matches: 11. Full variable domain (rest looked up from reference TRBV7-6 and TRBJ2-3): GAGVSQSPRYKVTKRGQDVALRCDPISGHVSLYWYRQALGQGPEFLTYFNYEAQQDKSGLPNDRFSAERPEGSISTLTIQRTEQRDSAMYRCASSPTSGGGDTQYFGPGTRLTVL.

The rearrangement links TRBV12-5 to TRBJ2-7; D may match TRBD1 or TRBD2 (5 bases each). The germline V gene encodes CDR1 LGHNT and CDR2 FRNRAP. V was shortened by 3 bases and J by 2 bases, with 11 bases between the two germline ends. CDR3 size: 14 residues. The CDR3 is CASGFPGAPYEQYF. The CDR3 DNA reads as TGTGCTAGTGGTTTCCCCGGGGCCCCCTACGAGCAGTACTTC.

V gene TRBV3-1 combines with J gene TRBJ2-7; TRBD2 agrees at 10 bases. The V and J ends lost 4 bases and 3 bases, in that order; junction bases with no gene match: 3. The germline V gene has CDR1 LGHDT and CDR2 YNNKEL (reference sequence). This CDR3 is 14 amino acids long. In DNA, the CDR3 is TGTGCCAGCAGCCCTCAGCGGGGGGGCTACGAGCAGTACGTC. It yields the protein CASSPQRGGYEQYV.

V is TRBV7-8 and J is TRBJ2-3; no clear D. The germline V gene encodes CDR1 SGHVS and CDR2 FQNEAQ. The CDR3 totals 14 residues. V was shortened by 1 base and J by 5 bases, with 10 bases between the two germline ends. Here the CDR3 reads CASSLGSVQDTQYF. The CDR3 DNA reads as TGTGCCAGCAGCTTAGGCTCAGTCCAAGATACGCAGTATTTT. The full variable domain, with the rest looked up from reference TRBV7-8 and TRBJ2-3, is GAGVSQSPRYKVAKRGQDVALRCDPISGHVSLFWYQQALGQGPEFLTYFQNEAQLDKSGLPSDRFFAERPEGSVSTLKIQRTQQEDSAVYLCASSLGSVQDTQYFGPGTRLTVL.

This clonotype was counted only a few times. This sequence joins TRBV6-2 or TRBV6-3 and TRBJ2-7; D remains unclear. Between the trimmed V and J ends, which lost 0 bases and 6 bases, there was a span of 9 bases. CDR3 length: 13 amino acids. Germline V gives CDR1 MNHEY, CDR2 SVGEGT. The CDR3 coding sequence is TGTGCCAGCAGTTACTCGACGGGTTTCGAGCAGTACGTC. Translated, it gives CASSYSTGFEQYV.

V gene TRBV7-3 combines with J gene TRBJ2-2; the D is unclear. Trimming took off 3 bases at V and 1 base at J, with 6 bases between the two ends. The CDR3 is 14 amino acids. The germline V gene has CDR1 SGHTA and CDR2 FQGTGA. The CDR3 region is CASSLDGNTGELFF. In DNA, the CDR3 is TGTGCCAGCAGCTTGGACGGGAACACCGGGGAGCTGTTTTTT. Full variable domain (rest looked up from reference TRBV7-3 and TRBJ2-2): GAGVSQTPSNKVTEKGKYVELRCDPISGHTALYWYRQSLGQGPEFLIYFQGTGAADDSGLPNDRFFAVRPEGSVSTLKIQRTERGDSAVYLCASSLDGNTGELFFGEGSRLTVL.

The chain couples TRBV4-1 to TRBJ2-5; TRBD1 is a possible D gene (6 bases). The CDR3 totals 14 residues. The V end lost 0 bases, the J end lost 5 bases, and 10 bases lay between the germline ends. CDR1 and CDR2 from the germline V gene are MGHRA and YSYEKL. CDR3 nucleotides: TGCGCCAGCAGCCAAGAGGGTAGGGGGGAGACCCAGTACTTC. Protein: CASSQEGRGETQYF.

A few counts support this clonotype. J is TRBJ2-3 and V is TRBV6-5; D not resolved. V lost 2 bases, J lost 4 bases, and 10 bases lay in between. Looked up from germline, CDR1 is MNHEY and CDR2 is SVGAGI. The CDR3 contains 14 residues. The CDR3 DNA reads TGTGCCAGCAGTTACGGGCCCCAGGCAGATACGCAGTATTTT. Protein: CASSYGPQADTQYF.

V and J are TRBV7-8 and TRBJ2-7, with 8 positions matching TRBD1. The CDR3 has 16 residues. Germline V gene lookup returns CDR1 SGHVS and CDR2 FQNEAQ. V was clipped by 0 bases and J by 4 bases; unmatched bases: 8. CDR3 protein: CASSLAGSGGPYEQYF. CDR3 coding DNA: TGTGCCAGCAGCTTAGCAGGGTCAGGGGGCCCTTACGAGCAGTACTTC.

This clonotype was seen ten or more times. The gene calls are TRBV2 and TRBJ1-5, with 8 bases lining up with TRBD1. The CDR3 is 14 residues long. Losses at the gene ends were 10 bases for V and 5 bases for J; bases not matched to a gene: 10. Germline CDR1 SNHLY, CDR2 FYNNEI. CDR3 residues: CATRTGYVDQPQHF. The DNA of the CDR3 is TGTGCCACAAGGACAGGGTATGTGGATCAGCCCCAGCATTTT.

The chain combines TRBV12-3 or TRBV12-4 with TRBJ2-3, with D unresolved. The CDR3 is 12 amino acids. Trimming removed 3 bases at V and 3 bases at J, with 4 bases between. CDR3 loop: CASSFGTDTQYF. The DNA for the CDR3 is TGTGCCAGCAGTTTTGGGACAGATACGCAGTATTTT.

The V and J genes are TRBV4-3 and TRBJ1-1; D unclear. Deletions cut 0 bases from V and 5 bases from J, with 10 bases between. This CDR3 has 14 amino acids. Germline loops: CDR1 LGHNA, CDR2 YSLEER. This CDR3 reads CASSQDGLGTEAFF. The CDR3 region has the DNA TGCGCCAGCAGCCAAGATGGCCTGGGGACTGAAGCTTTCTTT.

V gene TRBV6-6 combines with J gene TRBJ2-3; TRBD2 matches at 7 bases. The CDR3 runs to 14 residues. Germline trimming cut 5 bases from V and 4 bases from J; bases unmatched to any gene: 6. Germline V gives CDR1 MNHNY, CDR2 SVGAGI (reference sequence). Here the CDR3 reads CASSPRTSPDTQYF. Here the CDR3 DNA reads TGTGCCAGCAGTCCCCGGACTAGTCCAGATACGCAGTATTTT.

The table lists this clonotype with a few counts. The V gene is TRBV5-1, the J gene TRBJ1-2; unclear D gene. Germline-derived CDR1 and CDR2 are SGHRS and YFSETQ. The V and J ends lost 0 bases and 5 bases respectively, with 11 bases between them. The CDR3 has 14 amino acids. The CDR3 region has the DNA TGCGCCAGCAGCTTGGCAGATTTACATTATGGCTACACCTTC. Protein sequence: CASSLADLHYGYTF. Variable domain in full (rest from reference TRBV5-1 and TRBJ1-2): KAGVTQTPRYLIKTRGQQVTLSCSPISGHRSVSWYQQTPGQGLQFLFEYFSETQRNKGNFPGRFSGRQFSNSRSEMNVSTLELGDSALYLCASSLADLHYGYTFGSGTRLTVV.

This clonotype has more than one count but fewer than ten. The CDR3 DNA reads as TGTGCCAGTTCAGGCAGAACCTACGAGCAGTACTTC. Translation: CASSGRTYEQYF. The chain combines TRBV7-9 with TRBJ2-7, with D hard to call. Trimming pared 9 bases from V and 2 bases from J, leaving 11 bases between. In germline, CDR1 is SEHNR, CDR2 FQNEAQ (reference sequence). The CDR3 is 12 amino acids.